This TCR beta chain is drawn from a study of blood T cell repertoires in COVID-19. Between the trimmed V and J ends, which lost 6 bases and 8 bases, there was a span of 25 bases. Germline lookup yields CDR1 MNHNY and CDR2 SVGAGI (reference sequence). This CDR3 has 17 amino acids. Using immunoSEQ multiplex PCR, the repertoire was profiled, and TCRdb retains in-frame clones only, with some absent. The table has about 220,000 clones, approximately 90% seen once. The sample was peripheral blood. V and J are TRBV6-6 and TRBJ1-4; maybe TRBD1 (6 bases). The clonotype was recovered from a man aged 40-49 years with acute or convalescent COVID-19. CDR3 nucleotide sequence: TGTGCCAGCAGGCGAAGACAGGTCCCCGGGGATAGCGAAAAACTGTTTTTT. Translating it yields CASRRRQVPGDSEKLFF.